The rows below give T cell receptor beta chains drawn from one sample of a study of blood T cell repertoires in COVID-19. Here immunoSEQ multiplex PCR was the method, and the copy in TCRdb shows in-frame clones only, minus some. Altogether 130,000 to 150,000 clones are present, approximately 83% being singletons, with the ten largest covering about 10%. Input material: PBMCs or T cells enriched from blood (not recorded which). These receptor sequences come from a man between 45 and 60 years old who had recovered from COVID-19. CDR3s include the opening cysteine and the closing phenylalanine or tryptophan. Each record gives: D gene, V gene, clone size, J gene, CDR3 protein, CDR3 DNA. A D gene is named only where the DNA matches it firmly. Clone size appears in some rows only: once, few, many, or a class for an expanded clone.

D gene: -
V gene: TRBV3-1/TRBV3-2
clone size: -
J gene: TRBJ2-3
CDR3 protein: CASSPRDGLSTDTQYF
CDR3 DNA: TGTGCCAGCAGTCCCCGAGACGGACTAAGCACAGATACGCAGTATTTT

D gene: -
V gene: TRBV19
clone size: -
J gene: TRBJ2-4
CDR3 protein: CASKNSLAKNIQYF
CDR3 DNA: TGTGCCAGTAAAAACAGTCTAGCCAAAAACATTCAGTACTTC

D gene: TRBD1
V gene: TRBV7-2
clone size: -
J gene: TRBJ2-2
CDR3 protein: CASSLVPLTGGTGELFF
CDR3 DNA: TGTGCCAGCAGCTTAGTACCCCTTACAGGGGGGACCGGGGAGCTGTTTTTT

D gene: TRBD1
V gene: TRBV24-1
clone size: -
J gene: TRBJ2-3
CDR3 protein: CATSDLGQGGTDTQYF
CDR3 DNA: TGTGCCACCAGTGATTTGGGACAGGGGGGGACAGATACGCAGTATTTT

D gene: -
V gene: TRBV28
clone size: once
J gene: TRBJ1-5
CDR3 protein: CASSLGRTDYSNQPQHF
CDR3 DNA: TGTGCCAGCAGTTTAGGCAGGACAGATTATAGCAATCAGCCCCAGCATTTT

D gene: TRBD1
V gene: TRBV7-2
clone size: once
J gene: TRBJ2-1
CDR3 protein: CASSFLDRGGNEQFF
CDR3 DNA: TGTGCCAGCAGCTTTCTGGACAGGGGGGGCAATGAGCAGTTCTTC

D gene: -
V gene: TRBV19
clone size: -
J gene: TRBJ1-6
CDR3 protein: CASKRTGNSPLHF
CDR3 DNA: TGTGCCAGTAAAAGAACAGGGAATTCACCCCTCCACTTT

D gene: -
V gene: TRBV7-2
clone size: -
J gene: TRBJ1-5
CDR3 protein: CASSLEQAYSNQPQHF
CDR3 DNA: TGTGCCAGCAGCTTAGAACAGGCTTATAGCAATCAGCCCCAGCATTTT

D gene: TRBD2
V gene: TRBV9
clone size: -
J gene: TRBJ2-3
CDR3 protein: CASSVDPSGGVTDTQYF
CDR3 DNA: TGTGCCAGCAGCGTAGACCCTAGCGGGGGGGTTACAGATACGCAGTATTTT

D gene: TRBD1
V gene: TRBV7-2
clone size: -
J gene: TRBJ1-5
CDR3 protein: CASSSYRGGNQPQHF
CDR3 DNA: TGTGCCAGCAGCTCCTACAGGGGGGGCAATCAGCCCCAGCATTTT

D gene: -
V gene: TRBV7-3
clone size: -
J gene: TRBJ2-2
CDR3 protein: CASSAQGSNTGELFF
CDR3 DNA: TGTGCCAGCAGCGCTCAGGGATCGAACACCGGGGAGCTGTTTTTT

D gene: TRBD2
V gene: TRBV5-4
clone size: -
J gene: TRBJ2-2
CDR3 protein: CASSPTGGGRTGELFF
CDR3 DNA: TGTGCCAGCAGCCCCACGGGCGGGGGGCGCACCGGGGAGCTGTTTTTT

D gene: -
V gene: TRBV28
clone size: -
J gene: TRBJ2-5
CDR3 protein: CASSPTVLYQETQYF
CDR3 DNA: TGTGCCAGCAGTCCCACTGTCTTGTACCAAGAGACCCAGTACTTC

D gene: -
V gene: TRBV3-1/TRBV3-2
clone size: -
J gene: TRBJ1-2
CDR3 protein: CASSQRGLGFAGYTF
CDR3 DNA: TGTGCCAGCAGCCAAAGAGGACTAGGATTTGCTGGCTACACCTTC

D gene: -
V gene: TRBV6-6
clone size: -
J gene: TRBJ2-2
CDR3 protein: CASKNSDRYTGELFF
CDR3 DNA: TGTGCCAGCAAGAACTCCGACAGATACACCGGGGAGCTGTTTTTT

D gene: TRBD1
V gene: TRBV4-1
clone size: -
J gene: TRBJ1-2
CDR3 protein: CASSTGQEPNYGYTF
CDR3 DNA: TGCGCCAGCAGCACCGGACAGGAGCCTAACTATGGCTACACCTTC

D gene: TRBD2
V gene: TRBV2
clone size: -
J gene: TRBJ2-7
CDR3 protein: CASSLRAGGPSYEQYF
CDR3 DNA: TGTGCCAGCAGCCTGCGAGCGGGGGGGCCCTCCTACGAGCAGTACTTC

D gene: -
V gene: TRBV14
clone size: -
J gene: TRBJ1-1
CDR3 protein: CASSQQGFEAFF
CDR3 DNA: TGTGCCAGCAGCCAACAGGGATTCGAAGCTTTCTTT

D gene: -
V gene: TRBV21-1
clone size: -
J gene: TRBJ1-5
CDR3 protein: CASSKAGDSDSNQPQHF
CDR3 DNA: TGTGCCAGCAGTAAAGCGGGGGACAGCGATAGCAATCAGCCCCAGCATTTT

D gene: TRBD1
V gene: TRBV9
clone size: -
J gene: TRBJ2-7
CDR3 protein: CASSPSGTVTYEQYF
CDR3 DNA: TGTGCCAGCAGCCCATCCGGGACAGTTACCTACGAGCAGTACTTC

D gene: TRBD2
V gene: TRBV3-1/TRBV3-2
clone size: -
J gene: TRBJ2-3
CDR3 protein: CASSQPRGDTQYF
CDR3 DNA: TGTGCCAGCAGCCAACCGCGGGGGGATACGCAGTATTTT

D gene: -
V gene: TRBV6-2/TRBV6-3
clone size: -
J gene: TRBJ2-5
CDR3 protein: CASSYGPGGQRTQYF
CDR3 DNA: TGTGCCAGCAGTTACGGCCCGGGGGGCCAGCGGACCCAGTACTTC